This T cell receptor beta chain is drawn from a study of response to subunit inactivated influenza vaccine. This clonotype was seen a few times. TCRdb called the RT-PCR reads again in MiXCR, with one record for every CDR3 protein. Here the sample spans 590,000 or so distinct CDR3 sequences, approximately 15% being singletons. The V end was cut by 3 bases, the J end by 2 bases, with 13 bases between. The CDR3 sequence is 16 residues long. Source: PBMCs from blood, taken approximately 15 days before vaccination. The chain links TRBV12-3 or TRBV12-4 to TRBJ1-4, with D possibly matching TRBD1 (5 bases). The receptor comes from a man aged 45-60 years who received an inactivated influenza vaccine. The CDR3 spells CASSFQGLGTNEKLFF. The CDR3 nucleotides are TGTGCCAGCAGTTTCCAGGGATTGGGGACTAATGAAAAACTGTTTTTT.